The present T cell receptor (beta chain) was sequenced within a study of T-cell memory formation after mild COVID-19. At the level of the study: Most TCR clusters belonged to a single donor. Study conclusions and caveats: CD4+ bias marked clones expanding day 15 to 37, unlike balanced contracting clones.

This CDR3 comprises 15 residues. CDR1 is SGHDN and CDR2 is FVKESK in the germline V gene. V shed 1 base and J shed 3 bases, with 9 bases lying between them. Comments on this clonotype: Its antigen is not known.

TCRdb ran MiXCR on the 5' RACE reads and lists one entry per CDR3 protein. Of roughly 600,000 distinct CDR3 sequences in the sample, about a sixth are singletons; the top ten hold around 13%. The sequence was obtained from an adult woman who had mild COVID-19 (a few samples of this study predate the infection). Cell type and time point are not known. The V call is TRBV14, the J call TRBJ2-2; D is tentatively TRBD1 or TRBD2 (5 bases each). The sequenced material came from PBMCs or a T cell subset sorted from them (not recorded which). As DNA, the CDR3 is TGTGCCAGCAGCCAAGTGACGGGGCACACCGGGGAGCTGTTTTTT. Its translation: CASSQVTGHTGELFF.